The 14 T cell receptor beta chains listed next were all sequenced from one sample in a study of cytomegalovirus exposure and HLA in healthy donors. The PCR ran on 60 Vbeta and 13 Jbeta primers. Repertoires were generated with immunoSEQ multiplex PCR, while TCRdb's copy carries only in-frame clones and drops some. The sample consists of about 43,000 clones, roughly 60% of them appearing once. The sample consisted of PBMCs. These TCRs come from a man in his 60s in good health and CMV-seropositive.

The rearrangement links TRBV7-8 to TRBJ2-1; D remains unclear. V lost 3 bases to trimming and J lost 0 bases, with 15 bases between them. Germline V gene sequence: CDR1 SGHVS, CDR2 FQNEAQ. There are 17 residues in the CDR3. The CDR3 loop is CASSLGVTALSYNEQFF. The CDR3 DNA reads as TGTGCCAGCAGCTTGGGCGTTACGGCCCTCTCCTACAATGAGCAGTTCTTC.

This chain links TRBV7-6 with TRBJ1-4, with 10 bases fitting TRBD1. This CDR3 region has 16 residues. CDR1 is SGHVS, CDR2 FNYEAQ, per germline. With 5 bases clipped from V and 7 bases from J, the junction kept 10 bases outside the gene matches. The CDR3 coding sequence is TGTGCCAGCAGCCTGAGACAGGGGGCTTTTCCTGAAAAACTGTTTTTT. This codes for CASSLRQGAFPEKLFF.

The V call is TRBV5-1, the J call TRBJ2-1; 9 nucleotides match TRBD1. The CDR3 contains 18 residues. Germline V gene sequence: CDR1 SGHRS, CDR2 YFSETQ. The J segment lost 3 bases and the V segment lost 0 bases, leaving 10 bases of the junction unmatched. This CDR3 reads CASSLGYRGQGFYNEQFF. DNA of the CDR3: TGCGCCAGCAGCTTGGGGTATAGAGGACAGGGGTTCTACAATGAGCAGTTCTTC. The whole variable domain, filled in from reference TRBV5-1 and TRBJ2-1, reads KAGVTQTPRYLIKTRGQQVTLSCSPISGHRSVSWYQQTPGQGLQFLFEYFSETQRNKGNFPGRFSGRQFSNSRSEMNVSTLELGDSALYLCASSLGYRGQGFYNEQFFGPGTRLTVL.

The chain joins TRBV11-2 to TRBJ1-1; D not resolved. Trimming took off 1 base at V and 1 base at J, with 10 bases between the two ends. CDR3 length: 15 residues. The germline gives CDR1 SGHAT, CDR2 FQNNGV. CDR3 amino acids: CASSLGATPNTEAFF. In nucleotides, the CDR3 is TGTGCCAGCAGCTTAGGGGCGACCCCGAACACTGAAGCTTTCTTT.

V gene TRBV29-1 combines with J gene TRBJ2-7, with 14 bases fitting TRBD2. The V gene end was trimmed by 6 bases and the J gene end by 1 base; junction bases not matched to a gene: 11. This CDR3 has 17 residues. The germline gives CDR1 SQVTM, CDR2 ANQGSEA. This CDR3 reads CSVRGLAGGKGSYEQYF. The CDR3 nucleotides read TGCAGCGTCCGAGGACTAGCGGGAGGAAAGGGGTCCTACGAGCAGTACTTC.

The rearrangement joins TRBV5-4 to TRBJ1-1; 9 bases line up with TRBD1. With V trimmed by 4 bases and J by 3 bases, 7 bases remained unmatched. The CDR3 runs 15 residues. Germline V gene lookup returns CDR1 SGHNT and CDR2 YYREEE (reference sequence). This CDR3 is CASSPRDRAHTEAFF. The DNA of the CDR3 is TGTGCCAGCAGCCCCCGGGACAGGGCCCACACTGAAGCTTTCTTT.

This rearrangement joins TRBV7-9 to TRBJ2-3; 9 bases align to TRBD2. The J segment lost 1 base and the V segment lost 2 bases, leaving 7 bases of the junction unmatched. CDR3 length: 17 amino acids. Germline V gene sequence: CDR1 SEHNR, CDR2 FQNEAQ (reference sequence). The CDR3 bases are TGTGCCAGCAGCTTAAGCATTAGCGGGAGCGGCACAGATACGCAGTATTTT. Protein product: CASSLSISGSGTDTQYF.

This clone was seen once. The gene calls are TRBV15 and TRBJ1-5, with 7 bases that match TRBD1. Germline assignment: CDR1 LNHNV and CDR2 YYDKDF (reference sequence). The trim removed 8 bases at V and 7 bases at J, leaving 8 bases unmatched. The CDR3 contains 13 residues. The CDR3, as DNA: TGTGCCACCGGGGCAGGGGGTGGACAGCCCCAGCATTTT. Its protein product is CATGAGGGQPQHF. The full variable domain, with the rest looked up from reference TRBV15 and TRBJ1-5, is DAMVIQNPRYQVTQFGKPVTLSCSQTLNHNVMYWYQQKSSQAPKLLFHYYDKDFNNEADTPDNFQSRRPNTSFCFLDIRSPGLGDTAMYLCATGAGGGQPQHFGDGTRLSIL.

The CDR3 spells CASSEAGGGQETQYF. The CDR3 DNA is TGTGCCAGCAGTGAAGCGGGAGGGGGGCAAGAGACCCAGTACTTC. The rearrangement uses TRBV25-1 and TRBJ2-5; 9 nucleotides align to TRBD2. The CDR3 loop spans 15 amino acids. Germline V lookup: CDR1 MGHDK, CDR2 SYGVNS. J gave up 2 bases and V 2 bases, and 3 bases lay outside the gene matches.

This sequence joins TRBV4-1 and TRBJ2-1; 10 nucleotides line up with TRBD2. The V gene's germline CDR1 is MGHRA and CDR2 YSYEKL. With V trimmed by 4 bases and J by 5 bases, 11 bases remained unmatched. CDR3 length equals 17 residues. CDR3 in DNA: TGCGCCAGCAGCCCACTAGCGGGGACGAGTCCCCACAATGAGCAGTTCTTC. It specifies CASSPLAGTSPHNEQFF.

The chain employs TRBV7-9 and TRBJ1-4, with a tentative D call TRBD1 (5 bases). CDR1 SEHNR and CDR2 FQNEAQ come from the germline V gene (reference sequence). CDR3 length: 17 residues. V dropped 4 bases and J dropped 0 bases, with 15 bases sitting between them. CDR3 loop: CASSWQGAPATNEKLFF. CDR3 nucleotides: TGTGCCAGCAGCTGGCAGGGTGCCCCTGCAACTAATGAAAAACTGTTTTTT.

This chain joins TRBV30 and TRBJ2-7; D is unclear. Trimming pared 3 bases from V and 1 base from J, leaving 13 bases between. CDR3 length: 14 residues. Germline V lookup: CDR1 GTSNPN, CDR2 SVGIG (reference sequence). DNA for the CDR3: TGTGCCTGGAGCCGCGGCGCGCGGTCCTACGAGCAGTACTTC. This gives the protein CAWSRGARSYEQYF.

V and J are TRBV4-3 and TRBJ2-1, with a possible D match to TRBD2 (5 bases). Germline V gene data show CDR1 as LGHNA and CDR2 as YSLEER. The CDR3 totals 14 residues. Trimming shortened V by 0 bases and J by 9 bases, and 12 bases separated the two germline ends. The CDR3 sequence: CASSQDLGVAEQFF. The CDR3 nucleotides read TGCGCCAGCAGCCAAGATCTGGGAGTTGCTGAGCAGTTCTTC.

This rearrangement joins TRBV4-3 to TRBJ2-7; tentatively, D is TRBD1 (6 bases). Trimming cost V 0 bases and J 4 bases, with 13 bases left between them. Germline CDR1 is LGHNA and CDR2 is YSLEER. The CDR3 has 15 amino acids. CDR3 sequence (DNA): TGCGCCAGCAGCCAAGACGGGCAGGGGACATACGAGCAGTACTTC. It translates to CASSQDGQGTYEQYF.